The sequence of this T cell receptor (beta chain) was determined in a study of blood T cell repertoires in COVID-19. The CDR3 runs to 14 residues. The ends lost 4 bases at V and 2 bases at J; junction bases unmatched: 4. Germline V gene lookup returns CDR1 SGHRS and CDR2 YFSETQ. Participant-given clinical history determined each cohort assignment. Cohort 3 donors counted as recovered after two negative PCRs, clearance, or resolved symptoms. This table comes from immunoSEQ multiplex PCR, and its TCRdb copy is limited to in-frame clones, with some not included. The data contain 120,000 or so clones, 84% of them seen just once; the ten biggest clones take up 3.9%.

This clonotype was sampled from a woman in her 30s who had recovered from COVID-19. The rearrangement joins TRBV5-1 to TRBJ2-7; 9 positions match TRBD1. The sample taken for sequencing was PBMCs or T cells enriched from blood (not recorded which). CDR3 DNA: TGCGCCAGCAGCCCGGACAGGGGAGCCTACGAGCAGTACTTC. Residues: CASSPDRGAYEQYF. The full variable domain, with the rest looked up from reference TRBV5-1 and TRBJ2-7, is KAGVTQTPRYLIKTRGQQVTLSCSPISGHRSVSWYQQTPGQGLQFLFEYFSETQRNKGNFPGRFSGRQFSNSRSEMNVSTLELGDSALYLCASSPDRGAYEQYFGPGTRLTVT.